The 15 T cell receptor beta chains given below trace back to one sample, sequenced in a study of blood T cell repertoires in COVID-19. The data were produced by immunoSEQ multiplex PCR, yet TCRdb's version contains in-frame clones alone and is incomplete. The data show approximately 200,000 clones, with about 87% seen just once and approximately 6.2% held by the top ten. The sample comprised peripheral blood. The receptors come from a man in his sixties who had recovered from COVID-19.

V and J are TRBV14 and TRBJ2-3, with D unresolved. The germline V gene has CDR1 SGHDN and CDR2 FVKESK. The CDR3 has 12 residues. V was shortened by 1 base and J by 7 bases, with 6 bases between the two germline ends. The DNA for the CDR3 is TGTGCCAGCAGCCAAGGACTCCATACGCAGTATTTT. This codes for CASSQGLHTQYF.

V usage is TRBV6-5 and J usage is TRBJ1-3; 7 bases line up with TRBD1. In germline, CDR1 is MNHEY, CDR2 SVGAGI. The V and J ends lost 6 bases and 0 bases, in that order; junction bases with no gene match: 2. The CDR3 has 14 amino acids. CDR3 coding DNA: TGTGCCAGCAGGACAGGGTTCTCTGGAAACACCATATATTTT. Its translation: CASRTGFSGNTIYF.

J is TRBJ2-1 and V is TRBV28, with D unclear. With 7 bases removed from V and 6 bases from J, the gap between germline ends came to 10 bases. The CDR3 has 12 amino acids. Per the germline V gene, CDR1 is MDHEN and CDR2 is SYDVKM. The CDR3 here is CASMAVVNEQFF. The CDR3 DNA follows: TGTGCCAGCATGGCGGTAGTCAATGAGCAGTTCTTC.

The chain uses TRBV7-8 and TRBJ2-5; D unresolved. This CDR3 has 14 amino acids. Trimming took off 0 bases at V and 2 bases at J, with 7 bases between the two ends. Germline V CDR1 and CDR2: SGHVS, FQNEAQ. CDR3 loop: CASSLAAHQETQYF. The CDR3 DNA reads TGTGCCAGCAGCTTAGCGGCTCATCAAGAGACCCAGTACTTC.

The CDR3 DNA reads TGTGCCAGCAGCAGGGCGGCTAGCGGGGTCAAGGATACGCAGTATTTT. Protein: CASSRAASGVKDTQYF. V gene TRBV9 combines with J gene TRBJ2-3, with TRBD2 matching 9 bases. Germline CDR1 is SGDLS and CDR2 is YYNGEE. Losses at the gene ends were 4 bases for V and 6 bases for J; bases not matched to a gene: 12. The length of the CDR3 is 16 residues.

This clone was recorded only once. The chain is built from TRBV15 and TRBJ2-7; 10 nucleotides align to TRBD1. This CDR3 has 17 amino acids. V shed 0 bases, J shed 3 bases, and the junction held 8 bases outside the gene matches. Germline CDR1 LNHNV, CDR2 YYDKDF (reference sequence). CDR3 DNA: TGTGCCACCAGCAGAGATCTTAGCAGGACAGGGGGCTACGAGCAGTACTTC. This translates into CATSRDLSRTGGYEQYF.

CDR3 region: CASSSYWTSGKQFF. DNA for the CDR3: TGTGCCAGCAGCTCCTACTGGACTAGCGGGAAACAGTTCTTC. The chain is built from TRBV7-3 and TRBJ2-1, with 12 bases fitting TRBD2. The CDR3 covers 14 residues. J gave up 13 bases and V 4 bases, and 8 bases lay outside the gene matches. Looked up from germline, CDR1 is SGHTA and CDR2 is FQGTGA.

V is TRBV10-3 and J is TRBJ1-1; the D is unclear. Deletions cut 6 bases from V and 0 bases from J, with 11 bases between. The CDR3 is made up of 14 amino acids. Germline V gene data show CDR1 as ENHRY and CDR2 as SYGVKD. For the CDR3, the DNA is TGTGCCATCAGCTCACAGTTTCTGAACACTGAAGCTTTCTTT. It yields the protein CAISSQFLNTEAFF.

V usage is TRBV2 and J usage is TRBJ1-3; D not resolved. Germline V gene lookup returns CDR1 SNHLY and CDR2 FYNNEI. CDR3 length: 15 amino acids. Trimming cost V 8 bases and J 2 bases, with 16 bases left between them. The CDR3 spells CASSDGPGTGNTIYF. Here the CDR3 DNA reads TGTGCCAGCTCCGATGGCCCCGGGACTGGAAACACCATATATTTT.

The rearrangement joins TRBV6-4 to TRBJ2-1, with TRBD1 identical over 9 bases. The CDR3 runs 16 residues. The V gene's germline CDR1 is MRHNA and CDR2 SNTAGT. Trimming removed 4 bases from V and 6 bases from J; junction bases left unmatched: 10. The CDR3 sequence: CASSVEWGQGGNEQFF. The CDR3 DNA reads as TGTGCCAGCAGTGTCGAGTGGGGACAGGGCGGCAATGAGCAGTTCTTC.

The CDR3 DNA reads as TGTGCCAGCAGTGAAATGAGCGGGGCCCTAGATACGCAGTATTTT. This codes for CASSEMSGALDTQYF. This chain uses TRBV2 with TRBJ2-3; 7 bases are a match to TRBD2. There are 15 residues in the CDR3. From germline, CDR1 is SNHLY and CDR2 FYNNEI. V was pared by 2 bases and J by 5 bases, with 7 bases of the junction left unmatched.

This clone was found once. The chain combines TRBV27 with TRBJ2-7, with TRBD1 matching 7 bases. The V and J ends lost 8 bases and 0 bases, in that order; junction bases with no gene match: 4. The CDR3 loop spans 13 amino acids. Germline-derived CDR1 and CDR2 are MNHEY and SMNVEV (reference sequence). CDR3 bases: TGTGCCAGCGGGACAGCTTTCTCCTACGAGCAGTACTTC. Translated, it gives CASGTAFSYEQYF.

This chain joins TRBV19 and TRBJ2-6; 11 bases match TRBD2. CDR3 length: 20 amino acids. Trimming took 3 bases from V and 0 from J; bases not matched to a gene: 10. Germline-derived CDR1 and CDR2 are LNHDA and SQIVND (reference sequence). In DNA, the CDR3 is TGTGCCAGTAGTATCGATTACTCCGGGACTAGCGGCTCTGGGGCCAACGTCCTGACTTTC. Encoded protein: CASSIDYSGTSGSGANVLTF.

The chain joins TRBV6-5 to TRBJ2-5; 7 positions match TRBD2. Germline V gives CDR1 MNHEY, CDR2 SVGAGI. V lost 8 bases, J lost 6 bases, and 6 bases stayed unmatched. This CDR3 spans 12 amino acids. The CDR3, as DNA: TGTGCCAGCCTGAGCGGGACCAAGACCCAGTACTTC. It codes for CASLSGTKTQYF.

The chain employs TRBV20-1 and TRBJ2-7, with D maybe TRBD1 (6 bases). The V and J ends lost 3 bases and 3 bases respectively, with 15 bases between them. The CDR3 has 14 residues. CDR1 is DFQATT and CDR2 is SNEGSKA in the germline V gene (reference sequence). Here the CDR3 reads CSASTTGHLYEQYF. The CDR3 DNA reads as TGCAGTGCTAGTACGACGGGACACCTCTACGAGCAGTACTTC.